The 23 T cell receptor beta chains below come from one sample, sequenced in a study of CD8 T cells in ankylosing spondylitis. From the 5' RACE reads, TCRdb called clonotypes with MiXCR, one entry per CDR3 protein. The sample carries approximately 340,000 distinct CDR3 sequences, roughly 14% recorded once. The sample taken for sequencing was blood, either unsorted or a sorted T cell fraction (not recorded which). These receptors all stem from a male donor with ankylosing spondylitis or in good health (not recorded which).

The rearrangement joins TRBV27 to TRBJ2-1; 7 bases are shared with TRBD2. The germline V gene encodes CDR1 MNHEY and CDR2 SMNVEV (reference sequence). This CDR3 contains 13 residues. V was pared by 6 bases and J by 6 bases, with 5 bases of the junction left unmatched. This CDR3 is CASSRSGANEQFF. Here the CDR3 DNA reads TGTGCCAGCAGCCGGAGCGGGGCCAATGAGCAGTTCTTC.

This clonotype was detected only a few times. The rearrangement links TRBV9 to TRBJ2-5; 8 bases agree with TRBD2. The germline gives CDR1 SGDLS, CDR2 YYNGEE. This CDR3 spans 13 amino acids. The junction had 4 bases not matched to a gene; V was cut back by 4 bases and J by 5 bases. CDR3 nucleotides: TGTGCCAGCAGCTCCAGACTAGCGGAGACCCAGTACTTC. Protein sequence: CASSSRLAETQYF.

This clonotype was seen more than once but under ten times. The CDR3 is CASSLFLGALAEETQYF. In DNA form, the CDR3 reads TGTGCCAGCAGTTTATTCCTCGGGGCACTAGCGGAAGAGACCCAGTACTTC. The chain couples TRBV12-3 or TRBV12-4 to TRBJ2-5, with 8 bases identical to TRBD2. This CDR3 is built from 17 residues. J was trimmed by 3 bases and V by 2 bases; bases with no gene match: 11.

V is TRBV29-1 and J is TRBJ1-1; D not resolved. From germline, CDR1 is SQVTM and CDR2 ANQGSEA. Trimming took 2 bases from V and 0 from J, leaving 7 bases between them. This CDR3 spans 13 amino acids. The CDR3 coding sequence is TGCAGCGTTGAAAGAAAGATGAACACTGAAGCTTTCTTT. Translating gives CSVERKMNTEAFF.

The chain links TRBV20-1 to TRBJ1-1; 7 bases align to TRBD1. Trimming cost V 3 bases and J 2 bases; bases outside gene matches: 9. The CDR3 extends over 15 amino acids. Germline V CDR1 and CDR2: DFQATT, SNEGSKA (reference sequence). The CDR3 here is CSARGSGQANTEAFF. DNA of the CDR3: TGCAGTGCTAGGGGCTCAGGACAGGCAAACACTGAAGCTTTCTTT.

The table lists this clonotype with a few counts. The rearrangement uses TRBV21-1 and TRBJ2-1. TRBV21-1 is a pseudogene locus. This CDR3 region has 12 residues. As DNA, the CDR3 is TGTGCCAGCAGCAAAGGGCGAAATGAGCAGTTCTTC. Protein sequence: CASSKGRNEQFF.

Of note for this clonotype: It may be a read error: a sequence one base away is much more abundant. The gene calls are TRBV10-3 and TRBJ2-1; TRBD2 matches 7 bases. The CDR3 loop spans 18 amino acids. The germline V gene encodes CDR1 ENHRY and CDR2 SYGVKD. The V gene end was trimmed by 5 bases and the J gene end by 5 bases; junction bases not matched to a gene: 18. CDR3 protein: CAISPYSGHPKTNNEQFF. CDR3 DNA: TGTGCCATCAGTCCTTATAGCGGGCACCCCAAAACAAACAATGAGCAGTTCTTC.

This clonotype appeared a few times. V and J are TRBV6-1 and TRBJ2-3; TRBD2 matches at 9 bases. This CDR3 has 14 amino acids. The V gene's germline CDR1 is MNHNS and CDR2 SASEGT. After removal of 4 bases from V and 3 bases from J, the junction contained 2 bases not matched to a gene. CDR3 loop: CASSGTSVTDTQYF. The CDR3 DNA reads TGTGCCAGCAGTGGGACTAGCGTGACAGATACGCAGTATTTT.

This clonotype was found a few times. CDR3 nucleotide sequence: TGTGCCAGCAGCCAAGAGCATTCTGGGTACAATGAGCAGTTCTTC. Its translation: CASSQEHSGYNEQFF. V and J are TRBV4-2 and TRBJ2-1; no definite D call. This CDR3 has 15 residues. Per germline, CDR1 LGHNA and CDR2 YNFKEQ. V lost 0 bases and J lost 4, with 10 bases in between.

This clonotype was seen more than once but under ten times. For the CDR3, the DNA is TGTGCCAGCAGCCTTTGGAGCGGGAGCTCGGACGAGCAGTACTTC. Residues: CASSLWSGSSDEQYF. This chain uses TRBV3-1 with TRBJ2-7, with TRBD2 matching 8 bases. The germline V gene encodes CDR1 LGHDT and CDR2 YNNKEL (reference sequence). CDR3 length: 15 residues. The junction had 10 bases not matched to a gene; V was cut back by 4 bases and J by 5 bases.

The chain couples TRBV3-1 to TRBJ2-3, with 8 bases matching TRBD2. The V gene end was trimmed by 2 bases and the J gene end by 3 bases; junction bases not matched to a gene: 4. This CDR3 has 15 amino acids. Germline V lookup: CDR1 LGHDT, CDR2 YNNKEL (reference sequence). CDR3 sequence reads: CASSQWGLVTDTQYF. As DNA, the CDR3 is TGTGCCAGCAGCCAATGGGGACTAGTGACAGATACGCAGTATTTT.

This rearrangement joins TRBV4-2 to TRBJ2-3; 7 bases agree with TRBD2. CDR3 length: 15 residues. The V gene's germline CDR1 is LGHNA and CDR2 YNFKEQ. V was clipped by 0 bases and J by 5 bases; unmatched bases: 5. The CDR3 reads CASSQDPKRGDTQYF. The CDR3 DNA reads TGTGCCAGCAGCCAAGATCCCAAGCGGGGAGATACGCAGTATTTT.

There are a few counts of this clonotype. This chain uses TRBV27 with TRBJ1-6, with D perhaps matching TRBD1 (6 bases). The CDR3 covers 13 residues. With 10 bases removed from V and 5 bases from J, the gap between germline ends came to 12 bases. Per the germline V gene, CDR1 is MNHEY and CDR2 is SMNVEV (reference sequence). The chain's CDR3 is CAIGQSDNSPLHF. CDR3 sequence (DNA): TGTGCCATCGGACAGTCAGATAATTCACCCCTCCACTTT.

The chain has TRBV20-1 and TRBJ1-2; D ambiguous. The CDR3 extends over 14 amino acids. Germline V gene data show CDR1 as DFQATT and CDR2 as SNEGSKA (reference sequence). V lost 0 bases and J lost 0, with 8 bases in between. The CDR3, as DNA: TGCAGTGCTAGAGACAGTGGGACTAACTATGGCTACACCTTC. It codes for CSARDSGTNYGYTF.

The V call is TRBV7-2, the J call TRBJ2-2, with 10 bases matching TRBD1. Germline-derived CDR1 and CDR2 are SGHTA and FQGNSA. The CDR3 spans 17 residues. V dropped 7 bases and J dropped 0; count of bases not matched to a gene: 8. The CDR3 DNA is TGTGCCAGCACATCTAGCGGACAGGGGGCGAACACCGGGGAGCTGTTTTTT. This encodes CASTSSGQGANTGELFF.

Remarks on this clonotype: At one end the junction does not follow the germline gene, possibly because of a read error. The chain combines TRBV5-5 with TRBJ2-3; 10 bases fit TRBD1. The CDR3 is 13 residues long. Per germline, CDR1 SGHKS and CDR2 YYEKEE (reference sequence). CDR3 protein: CASSLEGGTGEIF. The CDR3 nucleotides are TGTGCCAGCAGCTTGGAGGGAGGGACAGGGGAGATTTTT.

The rearrangement joins TRBV7-2 to TRBJ1-1, with no clear D. This CDR3 has 11 amino acids. Trimming stripped 7 bases from V and 6 bases from J, with 9 bases between. The germline V gene has CDR1 SGHTA and CDR2 FQGNSA. The CDR3 DNA reads as TGTGCCAGCACGCACGGGTCTGAAGCTTTCTTT. Translated: CASTHGSEAFF.

This clonotype was seen only a few times. CDR3 residues: CSVEMDRGVVYGYTF. CDR3 bases: TGCAGCGTTGAAATGGACAGGGGGGTGGTCTATGGCTACACCTTC. The chain is built from TRBV29-1 and TRBJ1-2; 10 bases agree with TRBD1. This CDR3 spans 15 amino acids. CDR1 is SQVTM, CDR2 ANQGSEA, per germline. The V and J ends lost 2 bases and 4 bases, in that order; junction bases with no gene match: 7.

The chain is built from TRBV2 and TRBJ2-2, with D tentatively TRBD1 or TRBD2 (5 bases each). Per germline, CDR1 SNHLY and CDR2 FYNNEI. The CDR3 sequence is 16 residues long. The V end was cut by 5 bases, the J end by 5 bases, with 18 bases between. The CDR3 DNA is TGTGCCAGCAGTCCAACCGGGACCGGCGGGACCGGGGAGCTGTTTTTT. Its translation is CASSPTGTGGTGELFF.

CDR3 nucleotides: TGTGCCAGCAGCCTAGCCCCTCTAGCGTCCCCCAACACAGATACGCAGTATTTT. Translation: CASSLAPLASPNTDTQYF. This chain links TRBV12-3 or TRBV12-4 with TRBJ2-3; a possible D gene is TRBD2 (6 bases). CDR3 size: 18 residues. The V end lost 6 bases, the J end lost 2 bases, and 24 bases lay between the germline ends.

This clonotype has a count of ten or more. The rearrangement links TRBV7-6 to TRBJ1-2; TRBD1 matches 9 bases. V shed 5 bases, J shed 6 bases, and the junction held 4 bases outside the gene matches. Per the germline V gene, CDR1 is SGHVS and CDR2 is FNYEAQ. CDR3 length: 13 amino acids. The CDR3 sequence: CASSLGQGDGYTF. CDR3 bases: TGTGCCAGCAGCCTGGGACAGGGCGATGGCTACACCTTC.

This clonotype was seen a handful of times. CDR3 sequence reads: CATDATSSYEQYF. For the CDR3, the DNA is TGTGCCACCGACGCTACAAGCTCCTACGAGCAGTACTTC. The genes are TRBV24-1 and TRBJ2-7; D remains unclear. Germline V CDR1 and CDR2: KGHDR, SFDVKD. The CDR3 runs to 13 residues. V was trimmed by 9 bases and J by 0 bases, leaving 11 bases between them.

The V gene is TRBV12-5, the J gene TRBJ2-3, with 12 bases identical to TRBD2. CDR3 length: 16 residues. After removal of 7 bases from V and 4 bases from J, the junction contained 9 bases not matched to a gene. Germline V gene sequence: CDR1 LGHNT, CDR2 FRNRAP. The CDR3 nucleotides are TGTGCTAGTGCCCTGGGGACTAGCGGGTACGCAGATACGCAGTATTTT. Protein sequence: CASALGTSGYADTQYF.